Listed here is a single T cell receptor beta chain. This sample is part of a study of control samples from healthy donors and cancer patients. Assay: immunoSEQ multiplex PCR; the TCRdb copy retains only in-frame clones and omits some. The sample consists of over 150,000 clones, 90% of them appearing once. What was sequenced was blood. The receptor's source is a woman in her forties or fifties in good health.

The CDR3 spells CASREGLVDTGELFF. CDR3 bases: TGTGCCAGCAGGGAGGGACTGGTGGACACCGGGGAGCTGTTTTTT. V usage is TRBV7-6 and J usage is TRBJ2-2; the D gene is possibly TRBD2 (6 bases). CDR3 length equals 15 residues. Germline V gene lookup returns CDR1 SGHVS and CDR2 FNYEAQ. V was cut by 6 bases and J by 3 bases, with 14 bases left in between.